A single sample gave rise to the 23 T cell receptor beta chains below, sequenced in a study of cytomegalovirus exposure and HLA in healthy donors. 60 Vbeta and 13 Jbeta primers were used in PCR. The repertoire was sequenced with immunoSEQ multiplex PCR; TCRdb's copy has only in-frame clones and lacks some. The sample holds approximately 170,000 clones, approximately 83% seen once. Material: PBMCs. Every receptor here comes from a boy aged 2 to 9 in good health and CMV-seronegative.

V usage is TRBV6-5 and J usage is TRBJ2-7; 8 nucleotides line up with TRBD2. The germline gives CDR1 MNHEY, CDR2 SVGAGI. The CDR3 runs to 15 residues. V shed 4 bases, J shed 4 bases, and the junction held 9 bases outside the gene matches. CDR3 bases: TGTGCCAGCAGTTCCCTCGGAGCGGGAGAATACGAGCAGTACTTC. Translated: CASSSLGAGEYEQYF.

This rearrangement joins TRBV7-3 to TRBJ1-5; possible D gene TRBD1, 5 bases. CDR1 is SGHTA and CDR2 is FQGTGA in the germline V gene. V dropped 2 bases and J dropped 7 bases, with 21 bases sitting between them. The CDR3 covers 17 residues. The CDR3 DNA reads as TGTGCCAGCAGCTTAGAACCTTCCCAGGGAGGAGGGCAGCCCCAGCATTTT. Amino acid sequence: CASSLEPSQGGGQPQHF.

The chain couples TRBV2 to TRBJ2-7, with D perhaps TRBD2 (5 bases). V was trimmed by 7 bases and J by 1 base, leaving 11 bases between them. The CDR3 is 13 amino acids. Looked up from germline, CDR1 is SNHLY and CDR2 is FYNNEI. CDR3 bases: TGTGCCAGCAAGGGAGCCAATTCCTACGAGCAGTACTTC. Its protein is CASKGANSYEQYF.

This chain links TRBV7-2 with TRBJ1-1; D possibly corresponds to TRBD1 (5 bases). Germline CDR1 SGHTA, CDR2 FQGNSA. The germline V and J ends were trimmed by 5 bases and 2 bases, with 27 bases remaining between them. This CDR3 is 19 amino acids long. The CDR3 reads CASSLEEGGRFGGNTEAFF. The CDR3 DNA is TGTGCCAGCAGCCTAGAGGAGGGCGGCAGGTTCGGGGGAAACACTGAAGCTTTCTTT. Full variable domain (outside the CDR3, taken from reference TRBV7-2 and TRBJ1-1): GAGVSQSPSNKVTEKGKDVELRCDPISGHTALYWYRQSLGQGLEFLIYFQGNSAPDKSGLPSDRFSAERTGGSVSTLTIQRTQQEDSAVYLCASSLEEGGRFGGNTEAFFGQGTRLTVV.

The sample holds one count of this clone. The CDR3 sequence is CASSFGGGTSGANVLTF. For the CDR3, the DNA is TGTGCCAGTAGTTTCGGGGGTGGGACCTCTGGGGCCAACGTCCTGACTTTC. The rearrangement uses TRBV19 and TRBJ2-6; weak D call: TRBD2 (6 bases). With 5 bases removed from V and 0 bases from J, the gap between germline ends came to 14 bases. CDR1 is LNHDA, CDR2 SQIVND, per germline (reference sequence). The length of the CDR3 is 17 residues.

The chain joins TRBV5-4 to TRBJ2-1; 9 bases align to TRBD2. Germline V gene data show CDR1 as SGHNT and CDR2 as YYREEE (reference sequence). The junction had 9 bases not matched to a gene; V was cut back by 5 bases and J by 9 bases. This CDR3 has 14 amino acids. The CDR3 is CASRTSGSGLEQFF. The CDR3, as DNA: TGTGCCAGCAGGACTAGCGGCTCGGGACTTGAGCAGTTCTTC.

The chain employs TRBV25-1 and TRBJ1-4, with D unresolved. Germline CDR1 is MGHDK and CDR2 is SYGVNS. V was clipped by 6 bases and J by 0 bases, with 11 bases between them. The CDR3 contains 15 residues. The CDR3 nucleotides are TGTGCCAGCAGGGGGTCGGGAGCAACTAATGAAAAACTGTTTTTT. It codes for CASRGSGATNEKLFF. Based on the CDR3 plus reference TRBV25-1 and TRBJ1-4, the full variable domain is EADIYQTPRYLVIGTGKKITLECSQTMGHDKMYWYQQDPGMELHLIHYSYGVNSTEKGDLSSESTVSRIRTEHFPLTLESARPSHTSQYLCASRGSGATNEKLFFGSGTQLSVL.

This chain uses TRBV6-5 with TRBJ2-1; 11 bases align to TRBD2. The junction had 9 bases not matched to a gene; V was cut back by 6 bases and J by 8 bases. Germline V lookup: CDR1 MNHEY, CDR2 SVGAGI. CDR3 length equals 15 residues. The CDR3 nucleotides read TGTGCCAGCAGCCCGACTAGCGGGGTCCCCCATGAGCAGTTCTTC. As protein: CASSPTSGVPHEQFF.

This chain uses TRBV5-1 with TRBJ1-2; TRBD1 might be the D (6 bases). CDR3 size: 14 residues. Germline values: CDR1 SGHRS, CDR2 YFSETQ. V lost 0 bases, J lost 3 bases, and 9 bases lay in between. The CDR3 region has the DNA TGCGCCAGCAGCTTGGCCCCAGGGGACTATGGCTACACCTTC. Amino acids: CASSLAPGDYGYTF.

This clone occurred a few times. The chain carries TRBV30 and TRBJ2-1, with D possibly matching TRBD1 (5 bases). The V end lost 5 bases, the J end lost 4 bases, and 9 bases lay between the germline ends. Germline assignment: CDR1 GTSNPN and CDR2 SVGIG (reference sequence). The CDR3 has 12 residues. The CDR3 DNA reads as TGTGCCTGGGTCAACAGGTACAATGAGCAGTTCTTC. Translated: CAWVNRYNEQFF.

This clone was seen just once. The chain carries TRBV25-1 and TRBJ2-1; TRBD2 matches 9 bases. Unmatched junction bases numbered 16, after V lost 7 bases and J lost 9 bases. CDR1 and CDR2 from the germline V gene are MGHDK and SYGVNS. The CDR3 totals 16 residues. The CDR3 DNA sequence: TGTGCCAGCACGGCGGGGGGGCTAGCGGGATGGGGTGAGCAGTTCTTC. It specifies CASTAGGLAGWGEQFF.

The CDR3 sequence: CASRRGTLYTDTQYF. In nucleotides, the CDR3 is TGTGCCAGCAGAAGAGGGACACTTTACACAGATACGCAGTATTTT. The J gene is TRBJ2-3, the V gene TRBV6-6, with D possibly being TRBD1 (6 bases). This CDR3 contains 15 residues. The ends were cut back, 6 bases at V and 2 bases at J, with 15 bases in the middle. Germline loops: CDR1 MNHNY, CDR2 SVGAGI (reference sequence).

The chain recombines TRBV9 with TRBJ1-1, with D possibly being TRBD1 (6 bases). Germline lookup yields CDR1 SGDLS and CDR2 YYNGEE. V gave up 7 bases and J gave up 6 bases, with 16 bases separating them. The CDR3 sequence is 13 residues long. The CDR3 DNA follows: TGTGCCAGCCAGTTGAGAGGGGGTCCTGAAGCTTTCTTT. Protein sequence: CASQLRGGPEAFF.

V is TRBV30 and J is TRBJ2-7, with 8 bases identical to TRBD1. The V gene end was trimmed by 1 base and the J gene end by 4 bases; junction bases not matched to a gene: 0. The CDR3 sequence is 12 residues long. Germline V gene sequence: CDR1 GTSNPN, CDR2 SVGIG (reference sequence). CDR3 coding DNA: TGTGCCTGGAGTGGGACAGGGTACGAGCAGTACTTC. The encoded protein is CAWSGTGYEQYF.

In this sample, this clone turned up once. V gene TRBV25-1 combines with J gene TRBJ1-1, with a possible D match to TRBD1 (5 bases). The V and J ends lost 5 bases and 10 bases respectively, with 14 bases between them. Germline V CDR1 and CDR2: MGHDK, SYGVNS. This CDR3 contains 12 residues. This chain's CDR3 is CASSLVGGTAFF. Here the CDR3 DNA reads TGTGCCAGCAGTCTTGTGGGGGGTACAGCTTTCTTT.

This chain links TRBV25-1 with TRBJ1-1; 11 bases fit TRBD1. The V segment lost 6 bases and the J segment 5 bases; nucleotides outside the gene matches: 11. Germline assignment: CDR1 MGHDK and CDR2 SYGVNS. CDR3 length: 16 amino acids. For the CDR3, the DNA is TGTGCCAGCAGCCTGGAGGACAGGGGGCAGGTAACTGAAGCTTTCTTT. Translating it yields CASSLEDRGQVTEAFF.

This clone appeared once. The V gene is TRBV30, the J gene TRBJ2-7, with D perhaps matching TRBD2 (6 bases). Germline V gives CDR1 GTSNPN, CDR2 SVGIG (reference sequence). V was cut by 3 bases and J by 4 bases, with 13 bases left in between. This CDR3 spans 13 amino acids. The CDR3 spells CAWRGSGGYEQYF. The DNA for the CDR3 is TGTGCCTGGAGGGGGAGTGGGGGGTACGAGCAGTACTTC.

The chain joins TRBV5-1 to TRBJ2-7, with 9 bases aligning to TRBD2. Looked up from germline, CDR1 is SGHRS and CDR2 is YFSETQ. There are 16 residues in the CDR3. Trimming at V came to 4 bases and at J to 2 bases, leaving 10 bases not matched to a gene. CDR3 sequence reads: CASSPGSGRSTYEQYF. Written as DNA, the CDR3 is TGCGCCAGCAGCCCTGGCAGCGGGAGGTCAACCTACGAGCAGTACTTC.

The CDR3 is CASSLDRRQTNQPQHF. DNA of the CDR3: TGTGCCAGCAGCTTAGATAGGAGGCAGACTAATCAGCCCCAGCATTTT. V usage is TRBV11-3 and J usage is TRBJ1-5; no clear D gene. Germline V gives CDR1 SGHNT, CDR2 YENEEA. Trimming left V 0 bases short and J 4 bases short, with 13 bases between. There are 16 residues in the CDR3.

V gene TRBV7-2 combines with J gene TRBJ1-5; TRBD1 agrees at 8 bases. V dropped 5 bases and J dropped 1; count of bases not matched to a gene: 1. The CDR3 contains 14 residues. CDR1 is SGHTA and CDR2 is FQGNSA in the germline V gene. The CDR3 sequence is CASSDRGSNQPQHF. In nucleotides, the CDR3 is TGTGCCAGCAGCGACAGGGGCAGCAATCAGCCCCAGCATTTT.

The chain employs TRBV9 and TRBJ1-1, with D uncertain. The ends were cut back, 0 bases at V and 1 base at J, with 4 bases in the middle. The CDR3 covers 13 residues. The germline V gene encodes CDR1 SGDLS and CDR2 YYNGEE. The CDR3 loop reads CASSVGPNTEAFF. CDR3 DNA sequence: TGTGCCAGCAGCGTAGGGCCGAACACTGAAGCTTTCTTT.

The chain combines TRBV25-1 with TRBJ2-3, with TRBD1 matching over 9 bases. The CDR3 totals 14 residues. Looked up from germline, CDR1 is MGHDK and CDR2 is SYGVNS. J lost 1 base, V lost 6 bases, and 2 bases had no gene match. In DNA, the CDR3 is TGTGCCAGCAGAAGGGACAGGGGCACAGATACGCAGTATTTT. Its protein is CASRRDRGTDTQYF.

The chain couples TRBV6-1 to TRBJ2-1; 7 nucleotides agree with TRBD2. The junction had 11 bases not matched to a gene; V was cut back by 4 bases and J by 8 bases. CDR1 is MNHNS and CDR2 is SASEGT in the germline V gene. The CDR3 consists of 15 residues. The chain's CDR3 is CASSGTLGGVDEQFF. CDR3 DNA sequence: TGTGCCAGCAGTGGTACCCTGGGGGGGGTGGATGAGCAGTTCTTC.